This T cell receptor beta chain is from a study of shared clonotypes between healthy human individuals. Worth noting for this clone: Its antigen is currently unknown.

Broader study findings: Sharing of clonotypes among donors was expected to vary with sequencing depth.

The CDR3 extends over 14 amino acids. Trimming cost V 0 bases and J 5 bases, with 10 bases left between them. Germline CDR1 is SGHTA and CDR2 is FQGNSA. The table came from immunoSEQ multiplex PCR; TCRdb's copy has only in-frame clones and leaves some out. The sample has roughly 2,300,000 clones; 85% to 95% are singletons. Donors, without exception, were Caucasian adults residing in Nashville, Tennessee. The sequence derives from a man aged 18 to 30 in good health. Some clones in this sample may be carry-over from other donors' samples. The rearrangement joins TRBV7-2 to TRBJ1-2; D not resolved. The sequencing sample was made of naive CD4+ T cells from PBMCs. Regarding subset: CD45RA+ positively selected. DNA for the CDR3: TGTGCCAGCAGCTTAGCTTTGCAGCCGTATGGCTACACCTTC. This gives the protein CASSLALQPYGYTF.